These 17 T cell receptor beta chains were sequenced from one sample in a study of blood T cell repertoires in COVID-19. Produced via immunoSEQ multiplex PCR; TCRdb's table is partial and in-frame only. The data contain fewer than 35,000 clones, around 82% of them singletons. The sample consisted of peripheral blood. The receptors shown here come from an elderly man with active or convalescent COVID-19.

CDR3 sequence (DNA): TGCAGTGCGCTGACAGTCTACGAGCAGTACTTC. This gives the protein CSALTVYEQYF. The V gene is TRBV20-1, the J gene TRBJ2-7; the D gene is possibly TRBD1 (5 bases). The V gene lost 6 bases and the J gene lost 3 bases, with 9 bases spanning the gap. The germline V gene has CDR1 DFQATT and CDR2 SNEGSKA (reference sequence). The CDR3 sequence is 11 residues long.

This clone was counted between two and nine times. The CDR3 DNA reads as TGTGCCAGCAGAGGGATAGCGATGTTCTATGGCTACACCTTC. Translated, it gives CASRGIAMFYGYTF. This rearrangement joins TRBV6-6 to TRBJ1-2, with D hard to call. V lost 6 bases, J lost 4 bases, and 15 bases lay in between. The germline gives CDR1 MNHNY, CDR2 SVGAGI (reference sequence). This CDR3 is 14 amino acids long.

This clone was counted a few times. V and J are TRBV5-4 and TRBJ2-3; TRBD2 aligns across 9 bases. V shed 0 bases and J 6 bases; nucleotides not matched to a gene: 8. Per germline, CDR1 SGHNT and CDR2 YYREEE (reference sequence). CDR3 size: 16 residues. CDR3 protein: CASSLVAGGGVDTQYF. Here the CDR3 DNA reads TGTGCCAGCAGCTTGGTTGCGGGCGGGGGGGTTGATACGCAGTATTTT. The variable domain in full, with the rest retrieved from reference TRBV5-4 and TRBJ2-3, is ETGVTQSPTHLIKTRGQQVTLRCSSQSGHNTVSWYQQALGQGPQFIFQYYREEENGRGNFPPRFSGLQFPNYSSELNVNALELDDSALYLCASSLVAGGGVDTQYFGPGTRLTVL.

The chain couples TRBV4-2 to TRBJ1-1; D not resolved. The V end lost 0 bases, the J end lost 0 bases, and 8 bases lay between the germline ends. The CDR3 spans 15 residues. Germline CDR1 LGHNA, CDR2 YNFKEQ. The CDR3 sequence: CASSQDPSVNTEAFF. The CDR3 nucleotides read TGTGCCAGCAGCCAAGATCCGTCAGTGAACACTGAAGCTTTCTTT.

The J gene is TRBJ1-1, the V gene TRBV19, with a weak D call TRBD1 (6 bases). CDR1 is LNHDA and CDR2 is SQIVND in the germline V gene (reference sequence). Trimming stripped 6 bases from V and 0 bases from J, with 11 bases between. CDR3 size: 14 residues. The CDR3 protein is CASSSTGLNTEAFF. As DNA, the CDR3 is TGTGCCAGTAGCTCGACAGGACTGAACACTGAAGCTTTCTTT.

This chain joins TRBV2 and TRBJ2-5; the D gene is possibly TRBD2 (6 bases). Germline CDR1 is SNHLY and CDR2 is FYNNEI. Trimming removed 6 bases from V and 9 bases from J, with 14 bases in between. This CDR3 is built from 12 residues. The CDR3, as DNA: TGTGCCAGCAGGATGGAGGGAAGGGCCCAGTACTTC. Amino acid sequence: CASRMEGRAQYF.

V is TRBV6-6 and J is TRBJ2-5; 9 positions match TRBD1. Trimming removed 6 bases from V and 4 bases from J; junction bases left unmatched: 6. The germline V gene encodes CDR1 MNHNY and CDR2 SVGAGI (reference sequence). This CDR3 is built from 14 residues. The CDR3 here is CASRGQGRGETQYF. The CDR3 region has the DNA TGTGCCAGCAGGGGACAGGGACGGGGAGAGACCCAGTACTTC.

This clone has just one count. CDR3 sequence (DNA): TGTGCCAGTGGGGACAGTCCCTATGGCTACACCTTC. Its translation: CASGDSPYGYTF. The chain recombines TRBV19 with TRBJ1-2, with 7 bases lining up with TRBD1. The CDR3 runs to 12 residues. The germline V gene encodes CDR1 LNHDA and CDR2 SQIVND (reference sequence). V lost 8 bases, J lost 4 bases, and 4 bases stayed unmatched.

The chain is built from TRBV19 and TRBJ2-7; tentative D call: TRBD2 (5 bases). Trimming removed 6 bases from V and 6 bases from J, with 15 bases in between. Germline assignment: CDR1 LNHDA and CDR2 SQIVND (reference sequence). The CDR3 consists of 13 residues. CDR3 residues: CASSMEVLGEQYF. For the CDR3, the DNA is TGTGCCAGTAGCATGGAGGTCCTCGGCGAGCAGTACTTC.

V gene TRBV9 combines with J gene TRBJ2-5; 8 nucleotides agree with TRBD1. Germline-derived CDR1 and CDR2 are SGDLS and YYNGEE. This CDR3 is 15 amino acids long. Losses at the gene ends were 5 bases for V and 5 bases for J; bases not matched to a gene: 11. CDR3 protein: CASSKTGAGFETQYF. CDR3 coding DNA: TGTGCCAGCAGTAAGACAGGGGCCGGTTTTGAGACCCAGTACTTC.

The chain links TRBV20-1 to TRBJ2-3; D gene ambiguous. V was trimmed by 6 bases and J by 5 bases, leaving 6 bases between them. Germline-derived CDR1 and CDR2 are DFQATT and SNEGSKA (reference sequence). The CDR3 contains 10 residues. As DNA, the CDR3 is TGCAGTGCCAACAGAGATACGCAGTATTTT. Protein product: CSANRDTQYF.

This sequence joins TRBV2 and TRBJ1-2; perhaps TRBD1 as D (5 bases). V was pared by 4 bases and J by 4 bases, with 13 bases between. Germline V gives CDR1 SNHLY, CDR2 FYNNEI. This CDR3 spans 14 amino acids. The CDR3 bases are TGTGCCAGCAGTGTGGCCAGGGCGGCCTATGGCTACACCTTC. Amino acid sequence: CASSVARAAYGYTF.

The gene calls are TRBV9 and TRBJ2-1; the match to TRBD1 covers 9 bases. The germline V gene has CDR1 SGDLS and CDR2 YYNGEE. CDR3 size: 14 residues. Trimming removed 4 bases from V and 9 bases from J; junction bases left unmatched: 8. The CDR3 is CASSRNRGPSEQFF. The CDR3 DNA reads TGTGCCAGCAGCAGAAACAGGGGGCCGAGTGAGCAGTTCTTC.

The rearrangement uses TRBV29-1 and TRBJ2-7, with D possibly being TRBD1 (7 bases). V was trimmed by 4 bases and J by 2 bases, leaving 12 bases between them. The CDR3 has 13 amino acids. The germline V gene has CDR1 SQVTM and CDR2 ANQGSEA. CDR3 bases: TGCAGCGTTGGGGCAGGGGGGACCTACGAGCAGTACTTC. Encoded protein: CSVGAGGTYEQYF.

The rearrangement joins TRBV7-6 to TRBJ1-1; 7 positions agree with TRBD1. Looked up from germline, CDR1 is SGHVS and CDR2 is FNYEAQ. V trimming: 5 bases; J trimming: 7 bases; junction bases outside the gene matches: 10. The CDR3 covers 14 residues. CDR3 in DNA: TGTGCCAGCAGCCCAGGGGGTGAGGGGGATGAAGCTTTCTTT. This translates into CASSPGGEGDEAFF. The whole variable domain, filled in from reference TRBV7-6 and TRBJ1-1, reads GAGVSQSPRYKVTKRGQDVALRCDPISGHVSLYWYRQALGQGPEFLTYFNYEAQQDKSGLPNDRFSAERPEGSISTLTIQRTEQRDSAMYRCASSPGGEGDEAFFGQGTRLTVV.

The CDR3 is CASSFKTSGYEQYF. CDR3 in DNA: TGTGCCAGCAGCTTTAAGACTAGCGGGTACGAGCAGTACTTC. This sequence joins TRBV7-2 and TRBJ2-7; 10 bases agree with TRBD2. The CDR3 has 14 amino acids. Trimming cost V 3 bases and J 4 bases; bases outside gene matches: 3. CDR1 SGHTA and CDR2 FQGNSA come from the germline V gene.

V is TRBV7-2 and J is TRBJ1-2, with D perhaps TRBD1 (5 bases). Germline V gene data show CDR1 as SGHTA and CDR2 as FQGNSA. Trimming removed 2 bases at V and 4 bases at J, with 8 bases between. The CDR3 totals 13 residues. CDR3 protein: CASSLSGGYGYTF. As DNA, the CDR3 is TGTGCCAGCAGCTTATCGGGGGGCTATGGCTACACCTTC.